The clone carrying this T cell receptor beta chain was observed a few times. Its antigen remains unknown. Germline and genes: mouse. The read is 4 residues too short to cover the CDR3 end, so that end is filled in from the germline J gene. Following RNA extraction, reverse transcription yielded cDNA that acted as the sequencing template. Clones were read by immunoSEQ multiplex PCR, and TCRdb kept only the in-frame ones, dropping some. The sample gives 200,000 to 300,000 clones, none seen only once, and the top ten clones hold less than 1.5%. The sample is drawn from a study of CD8+ T cells in alopecia areata. On the study more broadly: Recipients were roughly 6-11-week-old female C3H/HeJ mice grafted with skin from roughly 6-13-month-old C3H/HeJ donors with spontaneous alopecia.

It was with CD4, CD8alpha, NKG2D, NKG2ACE and other markers that pooled cutaneous lymph node cells were sorted. General study points: Patients displayed less clarity in TCR sharing than mice, a finding possibly related to HLA. Besides other cells, scalp samples also yield sequences of resident alphabeta T cells from normal skin.

The CDR3 covers 15 residues. Germline assignment: CDR1 LGHNA and CDR2 YNLKQL (reference sequence). Trimming at V came to 3 bases and at J to 3 bases, leaving 4 bases not matched to a gene. This clonotype originated in a C3H/HeJ mouse with alopecia areata. The MHC haplotype of this mouse line is H2-k. The chain carries TRBV5 and TRBJ2-1; 8 positions agree with TRBD1. The specimen sequenced was CD4+ T cells sorted from a lymph node. Incomplete CDR3 DNA: TGTGCCAGCAGCCACCACCAGGGGGCCTATGCT. It is translated as CASSHHQGAYA. The whole CDR3 protein reads CASSHHQGAYAEQFF.